The 16 T cell receptor beta chains below come from one sample, sequenced in a study of cytomegalovirus exposure and HLA in healthy donors. The PCR ran on 60 Vbeta and 13 Jbeta primers. Libraries were prepared by immunoSEQ multiplex PCR; TCRdb keeps only in-frame clonotypes and omits some of them. The repertoire holds about 130,000 clones, with 60% to 80% as singletons. Sequencing input: PBMCs. The receptors come from a man younger than 45 in good health and CMV-seronegative.

The rearrangement uses TRBV6-1 and TRBJ2-3, with TRBD1 matching 9 bases. The J segment lost 2 bases and the V segment lost 6 bases, leaving 6 bases of the junction unmatched. Germline CDR1 MNHNS, CDR2 SASEGT. The CDR3 is 15 residues long. The DNA of the CDR3 is TGTGCCAGCAGCCCGGGACAGGGTGTCACAGATACGCAGTATTTT. It specifies CASSPGQGVTDTQYF.

CDR3 loop: CASSPGTVNYNEQFF. The CDR3 DNA reads as TGTGCCAGCAGTCCTGGGACAGTCAACTACAATGAGCAGTTCTTC. The chain uses TRBV28 and TRBJ2-1; 7 bases map to TRBD1. Looked up from germline, CDR1 is MDHEN and CDR2 is SYDVKM. The CDR3 runs to 15 residues. Unmatched junction bases numbered 7, after V lost 5 bases and J lost 3 bases. Complete variable domain (other parts from reference TRBV28 and TRBJ2-1): DVKVTQSSRYLVKRTGEKVFLECVQDMDHENMFWYRQDPGLGLRLIYFSYDVKMKEKGDIPEGYSVSREKKERFSLILESASTNQTSMYLCASSPGTVNYNEQFFGPGTRLTVL.

J is TRBJ2-7 and V is TRBV7-9; maybe TRBD2 (7 bases). Trimming removed 5 bases from V and 7 bases from J, with 21 bases in between. This CDR3 spans 15 amino acids. Germline CDR1 reads SEHNR; CDR2 reads FQNEAQ (reference sequence). This CDR3 is CASSPAPAGAGEQYF. As DNA, the CDR3 is TGTGCCAGCAGCCCTGCCCCCGCGGGGGCTGGTGAGCAGTACTTC. Together with reference TRBV7-9 and TRBJ2-7, the CDR3 gives the full variable domain: DTGVSQNPRHKITKRGQNVTFRCDPISEHNRLYWYRQTLGQGPEFLTYFQNEAQLEKSRLLSDRFSAERPKGSFSTLEIQRTEQGDSAMYLCASSPAPAGAGEQYFGPGTRLTVT.

The chain employs TRBV7-9 and TRBJ1-1; D might be TRBD1 (5 bases). Germline V CDR1 and CDR2: SEHNR, FQNEAQ (reference sequence). The CDR3 has 15 residues. V lost 2 bases to trimming and J lost 0 bases, with 10 bases between them. CDR3 sequence (DNA): TGTGCCAGCAGCTTACATCTAGGGGTGAACACTGAAGCTTTCTTT. This gives the protein CASSLHLGVNTEAFF.

The chain is built from TRBV5-1 and TRBJ2-3; D is possibly TRBD1 (6 bases). The CDR3 length is 16 residues. V shed 3 bases and J shed 2 bases, with 16 bases lying between them. Germline values: CDR1 SGHRS, CDR2 YFSETQ. CDR3: CASSYDQGTPTDTQYF. As DNA, the CDR3 is TGCGCCAGCAGCTACGACCAGGGGACCCCCACAGATACGCAGTATTTT.

The chain joins TRBV7-9 to TRBJ1-2; the match to TRBD1 covers 8 bases. Losses at the gene ends were 2 bases for V and 8 bases for J; bases not matched to a gene: 4. This CDR3 is 13 amino acids long. Germline V gene data show CDR1 as SEHNR and CDR2 as FQNEAQ (reference sequence). DNA of the CDR3: TGTGCCAGCAGCTTATCACAGGGGGAAGGCTACACCTTC. It encodes CASSLSQGEGYTF.

The V call is TRBV29-1, the J call TRBJ2-3; D perhaps matches TRBD2 (6 bases). In germline, CDR1 is SQVTM, CDR2 ANQGSEA. This CDR3 is 13 amino acids long. The ends were cut back, 4 bases at V and 4 bases at J, with 12 bases in the middle. The CDR3 bases are TGCAGCGTTGTCCTAGCGATTGCAGATACGCAGTATTTT. Encoded protein: CSVVLAIADTQYF.

The rearrangement joins TRBV30 to TRBJ2-5; a possible D gene is TRBD1 (6 bases). The V end was cut by 0 bases, the J end by 1 base, with 6 bases between. In germline, CDR1 is GTSNPN, CDR2 SVGIG (reference sequence). This CDR3 has 13 amino acids. The CDR3 protein is CAWSVDSQETQYF. The CDR3 coding sequence is TGTGCCTGGAGTGTGGACAGCCAAGAGACCCAGTACTTC.

The J gene is TRBJ1-2, the V gene TRBV6-1, with D unresolved. The germline V and J ends were trimmed by 3 bases and 7 bases, with 9 bases remaining between them. The germline gives CDR1 MNHNS, CDR2 SASEGT. There are 12 residues in the CDR3. CDR3 amino acids: CASSESAPGYTF. The CDR3 DNA follows: TGTGCCAGCAGTGAGAGCGCGCCTGGCTACACCTTC.

This rearrangement joins TRBV7-2 to TRBJ2-3; D might be TRBD2 (5 bases). CDR1 SGHTA and CDR2 FQGNSA come from the germline V gene. V lost 5 bases and J lost 0, with 12 bases in between. CDR3 size: 15 residues. The CDR3 coding sequence is TGTGCCAGCAGCCATGGATGGACTAGCACAGATACGCAGTATTTT. Translating it yields CASSHGWTSTDTQYF.

This clone was seen a single time. The chain links TRBV11-2 to TRBJ2-5; TRBD1 is a possible D gene (6 bases). CDR1 SGHAT and CDR2 FQNNGV come from the germline V gene. This CDR3 is built from 14 residues. V gave up 5 bases and J gave up 5 bases, with 15 bases separating them. DNA for the CDR3: TGTGCCAGCAGCACCCTTGACAGGTGGGAGACCCAGTACTTC. This gives the protein CASSTLDRWETQYF.

The chain links TRBV7-9 to TRBJ1-5, with a weak D call TRBD1 (5 bases). The CDR3 totals 14 residues. Between the trimmed V and J ends, which lost 1 base and 10 bases, there was a span of 14 bases. Per the germline V gene, CDR1 is SEHNR and CDR2 is FQNEAQ (reference sequence). The CDR3 region is CASSLESSGQPQHF. Here the CDR3 DNA reads TGTGCCAGCAGCTTAGAGTCGTCTGGACAACCCCAGCATTTT.

The V call is TRBV28, the J call TRBJ1-1; 7 positions match TRBD1. The CDR3 totals 15 residues. CDR1 and CDR2 from the germline V gene are MDHEN and SYDVKM. V was clipped by 6 bases and J by 1 base; unmatched bases: 8. The CDR3 is CASSQGDGWNTEAFF. DNA for the CDR3: TGTGCCAGCAGCCAGGGGGACGGATGGAACACTGAAGCTTTCTTT.

Regarding this clone: One end of the junction is discordant with germline, which a read error may explain. Within the sample, other DNA sequences also encode this same CDR3. This rearrangement joins TRBV7-9 to TRBJ2-7; maybe TRBD1 (6 bases). Per germline, CDR1 SEHNR and CDR2 FQNEAQ (reference sequence). CDR3 length equals 15 residues. Here the CDR3 DNA reads TGCGCCAGCAGCTTAGAAGGGGGAAGCTCCTACGAGCAGTACTTC. Its protein is CASSLEGGSSYEQYF.

The rearrangement joins TRBV7-2 to TRBJ1-2, with 8 bases identical to TRBD1. V shed 6 bases, J shed 6 bases, and the junction held 6 bases outside the gene matches. This CDR3 spans 13 amino acids. CDR1 is SGHTA and CDR2 is FQGNSA in the germline V gene. The CDR3 DNA reads as TGTGCCAGCAGTCAGGACAGGGCCGATGGCTACACCTTC. Its translation: CASSQDRADGYTF.

This clone was detected only once. The chain is built from TRBV9 and TRBJ2-3; 16 bases line up with TRBD2. The germline CDR1 and CDR2 sequences are SGDLS and YYNGEE. The CDR3 loop spans 16 amino acids. V lost 4 bases, J lost 6 bases, and 5 bases stayed unmatched. This chain's CDR3 is CASSPGTSGGEDTQYF. In DNA form, the CDR3 reads TGTGCCAGCAGCCCTGGGACTAGCGGGGGGGAGGATACGCAGTATTTT. The variable domain in full, with the rest retrieved from reference TRBV9 and TRBJ2-3, is DSGVTQTPKHLITATGQRVTLRCSPRSGDLSVYWYQQSLDQGLQFLIQYYNGEERAKGNILERFSAQQFPDLHSELNLSSLELGDSALYFCASSPGTSGGEDTQYFGPGTRLTVL.